Listed below are T cell receptor beta chains from one sample, sequenced in a study of blood T cell repertoires in COVID-19. Method: immunoSEQ multiplex PCR; TCRdb's copy keeps in-frame clones and lacks some. The table lists 390,000 or so clones, roughly nine tenths of them singletons. The sample comprised peripheral blood. Receptors were obtained from a woman under 40 with COVID-19, enrolled during active disease. Each CDR3 is given with its conserved first and last residue. D genes are given only for firm matches. Clone size is not always given. Where it is, it says once, few, many or a class for expanded clones.

CDR3aa	CDR3nt	j_gene	abundance	v_gene	d_gene
CASSENLGTGTGYTF	TGTGCCAGCAGTGAAAACCTTGGGACAGGTACTGGCTACACCTTC	TRBJ1-2	-	TRBV6-1	TRBD1
CASSRQAPNTGELFF	TGTGCCAGCAGCCGACAGGCCCCGAACACCGGGGAGCTGTTTTTT	TRBJ2-2	few	TRBV7-9	-
CASSQVLTSGRDNEQFF	TGCGCCAGCAGCCAAGTCCTTACTAGCGGGAGAGACAATGAGCAGTTCTTC	TRBJ2-1	-	TRBV4-3	TRBD2
CASSLVGTSSEQFF	TGTGCCAGCAGCTTAGTTGGGACTAGCAGCGAGCAGTTCTTC	TRBJ2-1	-	TRBV11-3	TRBD2
CASSYSWTDYGYTF	TGTGCCAGCAGTTACTCCTGGACAGACTATGGCTACACCTTC	TRBJ1-2	-	TRBV6-2/TRBV6-3	-
CASRDPGGINTEAFF	TGTGCCAGCAGGGACCCCGGGGGAATAAACACTGAAGCTTTCTTT	TRBJ1-1	-	TRBV5-8	-
CASSQPRQAKAKNIQYF	TGCGCCAGCAGTCAACCGCGACAGGCAAAGGCCAAAAACATTCAGTACTTC	TRBJ2-4	-	TRBV4-1	-
CASSVQGLNEQFF	TGCGCCAGCAGTGTCCAGGGACTCAATGAGCAGTTCTTC	TRBJ2-1	-	TRBV5-1	-
CASGSLTGNYGYIF	TGTGCCAGCGGATCTCTGACAGGGAACTATGGCTACATCTTC	TRBJ1-2	-	TRBV28	TRBD1
CASRRQGSHQPQHF	TGTGCCAGTAGGAGGCAGGGCAGCCATCAGCCCCAGCATTTT	TRBJ1-5	once	TRBV19	-
CATIEQANTEAFF	TGTGCCACCATAGAACAGGCGAACACTGAAGCTTTCTTT	TRBJ1-1	-	TRBV7-8	-
CASSPSVETQYF	TGTGCCAGCAGCCCCTCGGTAGAGACCCAGTACTTC	TRBJ2-5	-	TRBV7-2	-
CASSGEGQISSYEQYF	TGCGCCAGCAGCGGGGAGGGGCAGATCAGCTCCTACGAGCAGTACTTC	TRBJ2-7	-	TRBV5-1	TRBD2
CASSATDTQYF	TGTGCCAGCAGTGCTACAGATACGCAGTATTTT	TRBJ2-3	-	TRBV2	-
CASSVAGGGRADTQYF	TGTGCCAGCAGCGTAGCGGGCGGGGGGAGAGCAGATACGCAGTATTTT	TRBJ2-3	-	TRBV9	TRBD2
CASGTGLNEKLFF	TGTGCCAGTGGGACAGGGCTTAATGAAAAACTGTTTTTT	TRBJ1-4	-	TRBV19	TRBD1
CASRPIDRAHEQYF	TGCGCCAGCAGACCGATCGACAGGGCCCACGAGCAGTACTTC	TRBJ2-7	-	TRBV10-2	TRBD1
CASLPMASGDAGELFF	TGTGCCAGCTTGCCAATGGCTAGCGGGGACGCCGGGGAGCTGTTTTTT	TRBJ2-2	-	TRBV18	TRBD2
CASSPPAGRSSGNTIYF	TGTGCCAGCTCACCACCGGCGGGACGCTCCTCTGGAAACACCATATATTTT	TRBJ1-3	-	TRBV18	-
CASSEEGVHSGNTIYF	TGCGCCAGCAGTGAAGAGGGGGTGCACTCTGGAAACACCATATATTTT	TRBJ1-3	few	TRBV10-1	-
CASSIPLPQGNTEAFF	TGTGCCAGCAGCATCCCTCTCCCTCAGGGCAACACTGAAGCTTTCTTT	TRBJ1-1	once	TRBV28	-
CATSDFPVPGELFF	TGTGCCACCAGTGATTTCCCAGTCCCCGGGGAGCTGTTTTTT	TRBJ2-2	-	TRBV24-1	-
CASGEYGDEQFF	TGTGCCAGCGGGGAGTACGGGGATGAGCAGTTCTTC	TRBJ2-1	-	TRBV12-3/TRBV12-4	-
CASSWGYTEAFF	TGTGCCAGCAGTTGGGGCTACACTGAAGCTTTCTTT	TRBJ1-1	-	TRBV6-6	-
CASSSQGLANYGYTF	TGTGCCAGCAGCTCACAGGGTCTAGCTAACTATGGCTACACCTTC	TRBJ1-2	-	TRBV7-2	-
CASSLVGQGGKTQYF	TGCGCCAGCAGCTTGGTTGGTCAGGGAGGAAAGACCCAGTACTTC	TRBJ2-5	-	TRBV5-1	-
CATATGGLDQPQHF	TGTGCCACTGCTACAGGGGGCTTGGATCAGCCCCAGCATTTT	TRBJ1-5	-	TRBV10-3	TRBD1
CASRGGGAQDTQYF	TGCGCCAGCAGGGGCGGGGGGGCCCAAGATACGCAGTATTTT	TRBJ2-3	-	TRBV5-1	TRBD2
CASSPDRGPLNEQFF	TGTGCCAGCAGCCCCGACAGGGGGCCTCTCAATGAGCAGTTCTTC	TRBJ2-1	-	TRBV11-3	TRBD1
CASSSGQGFGYTF	TGTGCCAGCAGTTCGGGACAGGGCTTTGGCTACACCTTC	TRBJ1-2	-	TRBV28	TRBD1
CASSSGTGYNQPQHF	TGCGCCAGCAGCTCCGGGACAGGGTACAATCAGCCCCAGCATTTT	TRBJ1-5	-	TRBV5-1	TRBD1
CASSSVGTSLQYF	TGTGCCAGCAGTTCGGTGGGGACTAGCCTTCAGTACTTC	TRBJ2-4	-	TRBV2	TRBD2
CATQMTGGFVDEQFF	TGTGCCACCCAAATGACAGGGGGCTTTGTAGATGAGCAGTTCTTC	TRBJ2-1	-	TRBV24-1	TRBD1
CASSSGSPYNEQFF	TGTGCCAGCAGCTCGGGGTCCCCCTACAATGAGCAGTTCTTC	TRBJ2-1	-	TRBV5-4	-
CASSARGQGGTEAFF	TGTGCCAGCAGCGCCCGGGGACAGGGAGGCACTGAAGCTTTCTTT	TRBJ1-1	-	TRBV9	TRBD1
CATSTSSGTDTQYF	TGTGCCACCAGTACATCTAGCGGGACAGATACGCAGTATTTT	TRBJ2-3	-	TRBV24-1	TRBD2
CASSQGFRGGELFF	TGTGCCAGCAGCCAGGGTTTTAGAGGCGGGGAGCTGTTTTTT	TRBJ2-2	few	TRBV3-1/TRBV3-2	-
CASSQDRASSTEAFF	TGCGCCAGCAGCCAAGACAGGGCCTCGAGCACTGAAGCTTTCTTT	TRBJ1-1	few	TRBV4-1	-
CASSFSGGSNQPQHF	TGTGCCAGCAGCTTCTCAGGGGGCAGCAATCAGCCCCAGCATTTT	TRBJ1-5	few	TRBV7-2	TRBD1
CASSQDFATGLDEKLFF	TGCGCCAGCAGCCAAGATTTTGCGACGGGATTGGATGAAAAACTGTTTTTT	TRBJ1-4	-	TRBV4-3	-
CASSYAGTGVSYEQYF	TGTGCCAGCAGCTACGCCGGGACAGGAGTTTCCTACGAGCAGTACTTC	TRBJ2-7	-	TRBV11-2	TRBD1
CASSPPGSGGPVAWEQYF	TGTGCCAGCTCACCACCGGGTAGCGGGGGGCCGGTAGCTTGGGAGCAGTACTTC	TRBJ2-7	-	TRBV18	TRBD2
CASRPVNNEKLFF	TGTGCCTCACGCCCGGTGAATAATGAAAAACTGTTTTTT	TRBJ1-4	few	TRBV6-5	-
CASSLRGAGIGEKLFF	TGTGCCAGCAGCTTAAGAGGGGCGGGAATTGGTGAAAAACTGTTTTTT	TRBJ1-4	-	TRBV11-3	-
CASSLVSARTDTQYF	TGCGCCAGCAGCTTGGTGTCTGCGCGAACAGATACGCAGTATTTT	TRBJ2-3	-	TRBV5-1	-
CASRRDRNTEAFF	TGCGCCAGCAGACGGGACAGGAACACTGAAGCTTTCTTT	TRBJ1-1	-	TRBV5-1	TRBD1